This T cell receptor beta chain is drawn from a study of early T cells in non-severe SARS-CoV-2 infection. Study at large: Bulk RNA taken from unsorted whole blood was sequenced, leaving chains unpaired. General study points: VDJdb-based annotation leaned toward anti-spike CD8 responses and missed private and CD4 specificities.

Germline-derived CDR1 and CDR2 are ENHRY and SYGVKD. There are 15 residues in the CDR3. The J segment lost 3 bases and the V segment lost 2 bases, leaving 6 bases of the junction unmatched. This clonotype was detected ten times or more. Antigen: not known. Unique molecular identifiers were affixed to single, distinct cDNA molecules. TCRdb called the 5' RACE reads again in MiXCR, with one record for every CDR3 protein. The table includes tens of thousands of distinct CDR3 sequences, 9% to 15% detected once. This rearrangement joins TRBV10-3 to TRBJ1-1; TRBD1 matches at 7 bases. What was sequenced was whole blood. The receptor comes from an adult who was a healthcare worker with PCR-confirmed SARS-CoV-2 infection or an uninfected control (not recorded which). DNA of the CDR3: TGTGCCATCAGTGAGGGAAGACAGGGAGACACTGAAGCTTTCTTT. This codes for CAISEGRQGDTEAFF.